This TCR beta chain was recorded in a study of blood T cell repertoires in COVID-19. Repertoires were generated with immunoSEQ multiplex PCR, while TCRdb's copy carries only in-frame clones and drops some. The sample has some 210,000 clones; roughly 77% are singletons. The CDR3 covers 14 residues. V dropped 9 bases and J dropped 2; count of bases not matched to a gene: 6. CDR1 is SNHLY, CDR2 FYNNEI, per germline. Those who participated ranged in age from 18 to 89 years and resided in 20 to 25 US areas. This chain connects TRBV2 to TRBJ1-2; TRBD1 aligns across 10 bases. The sequencing sample was made of PBMCs or T cells enriched from blood (not recorded which). This receptor was taken from a man aged 35 to 55 who had recovered from COVID-19. CDR3 loop: CASLRDRGNYGYTF. The CDR3 DNA is TGTGCCAGTCTGAGGGACAGGGGAAACTATGGCTACACCTTC.